This TCR beta chain was sequenced for a study of OX40 agonist ivuxolimab in advanced cancers. Study overall: Ivuxolimab doses were 0.01, 0.1, 0.3, 1.5, 3 or 10 mg/kg every 2 weeks.

Looked up from germline, CDR1 is MDHEN and CDR2 is SYDVKM. V lost 6 bases to trimming and J lost 3 bases; unmatched junction nucleotides: 9. This CDR3 is built from 16 residues. This clone was counted once. The assay was immunoSEQ multiplex PCR, and TCRdb's table has in-frame clones only and misses some. Altogether approximately 77,000 clones are present, more than 90% being singletons, with the ten largest covering approximately 4.8%. The TCR sequence derives from an adult with an advanced solid tumor such as melanoma, head and neck, liver or kidney cancer. Sequenced here: CD4+ or CD8+ T cells sorted from blood, sampled in a trial of the OX40 agonist ivuxolimab. This chain links TRBV28 with TRBJ2-1, with TRBD2 matching 9 bases. CDR3 protein: CASRTRLAEIYNEQFF. CDR3 sequence (DNA): TGTGCCAGCAGGACCCGACTAGCGGAGATCTACAATGAGCAGTTCTTC.